Each of the 20 T cell receptor beta chains below was sequenced from the same sample in a study of shared clonotypes between healthy human individuals. Method: immunoSEQ multiplex PCR; TCRdb's copy keeps in-frame clones and lacks some. The sample records hundreds of thousands of clones, roughly 79% being singletons. Sequenced input: PBMCs. The receptors here all came from a woman aged 40-49 years in good health. Some clones in this sample may be carry-over from other donors' samples.

The gene calls are TRBV27 and TRBJ2-1, with 11 bases identical to TRBD1. Unmatched junction bases numbered 16, after V lost 6 bases and J lost 15 bases. Germline loops: CDR1 MNHEY, CDR2 SMNVEV (reference sequence). CDR3 length: 15 residues. DNA for the CDR3: TGTGCCAGCAGCCCACTGGGGGACAGGGGGAGGGGTAGGTTCTTC. Protein sequence: CASSPLGDRGRGRFF.

The chain couples TRBV11-2 to TRBJ1-1; D is undetermined. CDR1 is SGHAT and CDR2 is FQNNGV in the germline V gene. The V end was cut by 1 base, the J end by 5 bases, with 8 bases between. The length of the CDR3 is 13 residues. CDR3 protein: CASSLVIGTEAFF. For the CDR3, the DNA is TGTGCCAGCAGCTTAGTTATCGGTACTGAAGCTTTCTTT.

J is TRBJ2-7 and V is TRBV5-6, with TRBD2 matching 12 bases. The CDR3 covers 14 residues. Trimming removed 4 bases from V and 6 bases from J; junction bases left unmatched: 5. The germline V gene encodes CDR1 SGHDT and CDR2 YYEEEE. CDR3 sequence (DNA): TGTGCCAGCAGCATCCTAGCGGGAGGGACCGAGCAGTACTTC. Translating it yields CASSILAGGTEQYF.

The chain links TRBV10-2 to TRBJ2-1, with D unresolved. Germline values: CDR1 WSHSY, CDR2 SAAADI. V dropped 3 bases and J dropped 2 bases, with 5 bases sitting between them. CDR3 length equals 13 residues. The CDR3 sequence: CASSDSTYNEQFF. DNA for the CDR3: TGCGCCAGCAGTGACTCTACCTACAATGAGCAGTTCTTC.

Regarding this clone: Distinct nucleotide sequences in the sample also encode this CDR3. This chain joins TRBV7-2 and TRBJ1-1; no definite D call. CDR1 and CDR2 (germline): SGHTA, FQGNSA. Trimming took off 1 base at V and 1 base at J, with 4 bases between the two ends. The length of the CDR3 is 13 residues. The DNA of the CDR3 is TGTGCCAGCAGCTTAGGCAGGAACACTGAAGCTTTCTTT. The encoded protein is CASSLGRNTEAFF.

V usage is TRBV7-3 and J usage is TRBJ2-2; D unresolved. Germline CDR1 reads SGHTA; CDR2 reads FQGTGA. Trimming stripped 2 bases from V and 1 base from J, with 5 bases between. This CDR3 is built from 14 residues. CDR3: CASSLSRNTGELFF. As DNA, the CDR3 is TGTGCCAGCAGCTTATCGAGGAACACCGGGGAGCTGTTTTTT.

With regard to this clone: In the same sample, other DNA sequences code for this CDR3. The chain is built from TRBV18 and TRBJ1-5; D remains unclear. Germline CDR1 KGHSH, CDR2 LQKENI. CDR3 length equals 15 residues. The V and J ends lost 3 bases and 1 base respectively, with 10 bases between them. The CDR3 is CASSPGQASNQPQHF. DNA of the CDR3: TGTGCCAGCTCACCGGGCCAGGCGAGCAATCAGCCCCAGCATTTT.

This clone was observed a handful of times. The chain carries TRBV5-6 and TRBJ1-6; D not resolved. V lost 0 bases to trimming and J lost 7 bases, with 11 bases between them. The germline V gene has CDR1 SGHDT and CDR2 YYEEEE. The CDR3 extends over 15 amino acids. The CDR3, as DNA: TGTGCCAGCAGCTTGGGAGGGCGAACAAATTCACCCCTCCACTTT. It translates to CASSLGGRTNSPLHF.

The chain combines TRBV30 with TRBJ2-7; possibly TRBD1 or TRBD2 for D (5 bases each). This CDR3 has 14 amino acids. V lost 1 base to trimming and J lost 3 bases, with 13 bases between them. Germline V gene data show CDR1 as GTSNPN and CDR2 as SVGIG (reference sequence). CDR3 DNA sequence: TGTGCCTGGAGTGGGGACGGGTCGCACTACGAGCAGTACTTC. It codes for CAWSGDGSHYEQYF.

This clone was counted once. The CDR3 spells CASKTSGRINEQFF. The CDR3 DNA reads TGTGCCAGCAAAACTAGCGGGAGAATCAATGAGCAGTTCTTC. The chain couples TRBV6-1 to TRBJ2-1; 11 nucleotides line up with TRBD2. J was trimmed by 6 bases and V by 7 bases; bases with no gene match: 5. The germline CDR1 and CDR2 sequences are MNHNS and SASEGT. This CDR3 region has 14 residues.

Comments on this clone: This may be a read error: a much more frequent sequence differs by one nucleotide. At the DNA level, this CDR3 is encoded by other sequences in the same sample as well. The rearrangement links TRBV6-5 to TRBJ1-1; D unresolved. Trimming pared 0 bases from V and 10 bases from J, leaving 12 bases between. CDR3 length: 13 amino acids. The germline V gene has CDR1 MNHEY and CDR2 SVGAGI. The CDR3 loop reads CASSYSRGRPAFF. The CDR3 DNA reads TGTGCCAGCAGTTACTCCAGAGGGCGACCAGCTTTCTTT.

The V call is TRBV5-1, the J call TRBJ2-3; tentative D call: TRBD1 (6 bases). V lost 4 bases to trimming and J lost 5 bases, with 14 bases between them. The CDR3 totals 14 residues. Germline-derived CDR1 and CDR2 are SGHRS and YFSETQ. The CDR3 nucleotides are TGCGCCAGCAGCGTCGGGACACCTAAAGATACGCAGTATTTT. This gives the protein CASSVGTPKDTQYF.

This clone was recorded a few times. One base away lies a much larger clone, so this may be a sequencing read error. The genes are TRBV5-4 and TRBJ1-1; weak D call: TRBD1 (5 bases). The CDR3 length is 12 residues. V was cut by 4 bases and J by 1 base, with 5 bases left in between. Per the germline V gene, CDR1 is SGHNT and CDR2 is YYREEE (reference sequence). The CDR3: CASSQGNTEAFF. CDR3 DNA: TGTGCCAGCAGCCAGGGGAACACTGAAGCTTTCTTT.

This chain uses TRBV5-1 with TRBJ2-7, with 8 bases fitting TRBD2. The CDR3 sequence is 13 residues long. V shed 4 bases, J shed 3 bases, and the junction held 3 bases outside the gene matches. Germline V gives CDR1 SGHRS, CDR2 YFSETQ. The CDR3 protein is CASSELADYEQYF. The DNA of the CDR3 is TGCGCCAGCAGCGAACTAGCGGACTACGAGCAGTACTTC.

This clone has a handful of counts. The chain links TRBV27 to TRBJ2-7; 7 nucleotides match TRBD2. With 5 bases clipped from V and 0 bases from J, the junction kept 10 bases outside the gene matches. There are 16 residues in the CDR3. The V gene's germline CDR1 is MNHEY and CDR2 SMNVEV (reference sequence). CDR3 nucleotides: TGTGCCAGCAGTCCCTGGGGGGGGAGAAGCTCCTACGAGCAGTACTTC. Protein: CASSPWGGRSSYEQYF.

The V gene is TRBV5-1, the J gene TRBJ1-1; the D is unclear. Per the germline V gene, CDR1 is SGHRS and CDR2 is YFSETQ. Trimming pared 3 bases from V and 7 bases from J, leaving 7 bases between. This CDR3 spans 11 amino acids. In DNA form, the CDR3 reads TGCGCCAGCAGCTCAACAGATGAAGCTTTCTTT. Its protein is CASSSTDEAFF.

Worth noting for this clone: This CDR3 is also generated by other DNA sequences in the sample. This rearrangement joins TRBV29-1 to TRBJ2-5; no definite D call. The CDR3 totals 10 residues. V was shortened by 4 bases and J by 5 bases, with 5 bases between the two germline ends. Looked up from germline, CDR1 is SQVTM and CDR2 is ANQGSEA. The CDR3 is CSVAWETQYF. The CDR3 region has the DNA TGCAGCGTTGCTTGGGAGACCCAGTACTTC.

This clone was counted ten times or more. CDR3 sequence (DNA): TGTGCCACCCGGGACATTAATCAGCCCCAGCATTTT. Translation gives CATRDINQPQHF. This sequence joins TRBV28 and TRBJ1-5, with a weak D call TRBD1 (6 bases). In germline, CDR1 is MDHEN, CDR2 SYDVKM. The V gene lost 10 bases and the J gene lost 4 bases, with 11 bases spanning the gap. CDR3 size: 12 residues.

The rearrangement uses TRBV20-1 and TRBJ2-5, with TRBD1 identical over 9 bases. V shed 3 bases and J 11 bases; nucleotides not matched to a gene: 4. From germline, CDR1 is DFQATT and CDR2 SNEGSKA (reference sequence). This CDR3 is built from 11 residues. Here the CDR3 reads CSASRQGEQYF. CDR3 nucleotides: TGCAGTGCTAGCCGACAGGGGGAGCAGTACTTC.

V gene TRBV6-5 combines with J gene TRBJ2-2; D ambiguous. The CDR3 extends over 12 amino acids. Germline V gene lookup returns CDR1 MNHEY and CDR2 SVGAGI. Trimming left V 8 bases short and J 2 bases short, with 6 bases between. The CDR3, as DNA: TGTGCCAGCTACGGAAACACCGGGGAGCTGTTTTTT. This gives the protein CASYGNTGELFF.